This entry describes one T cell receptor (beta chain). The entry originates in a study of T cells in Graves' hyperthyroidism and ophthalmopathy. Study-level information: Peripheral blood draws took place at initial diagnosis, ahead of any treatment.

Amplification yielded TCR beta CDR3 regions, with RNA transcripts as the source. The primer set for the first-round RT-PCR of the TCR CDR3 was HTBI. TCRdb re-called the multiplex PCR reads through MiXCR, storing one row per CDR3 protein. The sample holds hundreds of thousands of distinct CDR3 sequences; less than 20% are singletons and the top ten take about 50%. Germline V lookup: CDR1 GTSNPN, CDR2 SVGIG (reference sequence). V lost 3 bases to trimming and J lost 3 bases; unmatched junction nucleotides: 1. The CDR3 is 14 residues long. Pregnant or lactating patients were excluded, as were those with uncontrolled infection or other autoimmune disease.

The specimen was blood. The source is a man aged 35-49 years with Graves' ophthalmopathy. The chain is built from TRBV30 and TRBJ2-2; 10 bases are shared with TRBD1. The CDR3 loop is CAWRTGGYTGELFF. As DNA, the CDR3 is TGTGCCTGGAGGACAGGGGGCTACACCGGGGAGCTGTTTTTT.